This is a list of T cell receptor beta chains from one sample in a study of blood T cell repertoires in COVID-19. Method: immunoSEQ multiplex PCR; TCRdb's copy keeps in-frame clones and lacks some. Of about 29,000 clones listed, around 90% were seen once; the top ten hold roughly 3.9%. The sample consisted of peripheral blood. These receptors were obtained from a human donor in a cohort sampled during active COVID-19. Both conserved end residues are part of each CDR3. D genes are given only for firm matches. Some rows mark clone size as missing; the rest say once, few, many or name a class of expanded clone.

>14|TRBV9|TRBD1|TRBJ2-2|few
TGTGCCAGCACCCGACAGGGGAACACCGGGGAGCTGTTTTTT
CASTRQGNTGELFF
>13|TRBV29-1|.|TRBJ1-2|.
TGCAGCGCACTGACAGGCCATGGGAATGGCTACACCTTC
CSALTGHGNGYTF
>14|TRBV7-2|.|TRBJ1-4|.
TGTGCCAGCAGCCCAATGGGGAGTGGGGAAAAACTGTTTTTT
CASSPMGSGEKLFF
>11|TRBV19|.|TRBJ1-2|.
TGTGCCACACAGGGAGTTTATGGCTACACCTTC
CATQGVYGYTF
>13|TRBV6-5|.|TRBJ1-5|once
TGTGCCAGCCGACAGGATAGCAATCAGCCCCAGCATTTT
CASRQDSNQPQHF
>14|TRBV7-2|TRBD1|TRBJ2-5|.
TGTGCCAGCAGCCGGACAGGATTACAAGAGACCCAGTACTTC
CASSRTGLQETQYF
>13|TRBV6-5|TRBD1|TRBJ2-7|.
TGTGCCAGCAGACCACCGGGACAGGAGGAACAGTACTTC
CASRPPGQEEQYF
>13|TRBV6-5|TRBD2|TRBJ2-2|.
TGTGCCAGCCGGAGGGAGGGTGGCGGGGAGCTGTTTTTT
CASRREGGGELFF
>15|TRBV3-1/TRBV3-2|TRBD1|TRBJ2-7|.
TGTGCCAGCAGCCAATCCTGGACAGGGTACTACGAGCAGTACTTC
CASSQSWTGYYEQYF
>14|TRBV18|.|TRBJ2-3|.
TGTGCCAGCTCACCACAGGGGGTGCCAGATACGCAGTATTTT
CASSPQGVPDTQYF
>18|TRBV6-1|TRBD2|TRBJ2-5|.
TGTGCCAGCAGTGAAGCGCGAATCATGACTAGCGGGGGAGAGACCCAGTACTTC
CASSEARIMTSGGETQYF
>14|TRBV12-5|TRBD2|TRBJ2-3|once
TGTGCTGGGGCCGGGGGGGCGAAGACAGATACGCAGTATTTT
CAGAGGAKTDTQYF
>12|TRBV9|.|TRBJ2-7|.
TGTGCCAGCAGCGTAGGAGGATACGAGCAGTACTTC
CASSVGGYEQYF
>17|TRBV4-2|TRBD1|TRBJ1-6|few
TGTGCCAGCAGCCTCCATCAAGGACAGGGACTCGAATCACCCCTCCACTTT
CASSLHQGQGLESPLHF
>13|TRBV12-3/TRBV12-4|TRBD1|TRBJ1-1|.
TGTGCCAGCAGTTTGACAGGGTCCCGGGAAGCTTTCTTT
CASSLTGSREAFF
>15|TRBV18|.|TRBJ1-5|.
TGTGCCAGCTCACCCAACGGACAGCTCAATCAGCCCCAGCATTTT
CASSPNGQLNQPQHF
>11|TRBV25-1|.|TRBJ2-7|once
TGTGCCAGCGCCGAAATCGGCGAGCAGTACTTC
CASAEIGEQYF
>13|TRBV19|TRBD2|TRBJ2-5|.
TGTGCCAGTAGGGGACTAGCGTTCGAGACCCAGTACTTC
CASRGLAFETQYF
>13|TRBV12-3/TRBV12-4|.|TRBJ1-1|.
TGTGCCAGCAGTTGGACAGTGAACACTGAAGCTTTCTTT
CASSWTVNTEAFF
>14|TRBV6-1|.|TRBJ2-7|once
TGTGCCAGCAGTGAGGCGACAGCAGCTTACGAGCAGTACTTC
CASSEATAAYEQYF
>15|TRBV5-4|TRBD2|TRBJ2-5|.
TGTGCCAGCAGCGCCTCCGGCGGGGGTACGGAGACCCAGTACTTC
CASSASGGGTETQYF
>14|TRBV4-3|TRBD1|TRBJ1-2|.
TGCGCCAGCAGCCTAACAGGGGAGGCCTATGGCTACACCTTC
CASSLTGEAYGYTF
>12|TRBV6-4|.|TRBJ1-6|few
TGTGCCAGCAGTGACGTATATTCACCCCTCCACTTT
CASSDVYSPLHF
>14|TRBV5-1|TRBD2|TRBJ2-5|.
TGCGCCAGCAGCTCGACTAGCGGGGACGAGACCCAGTACTTC
CASSSTSGDETQYF
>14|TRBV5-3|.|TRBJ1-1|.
TGTGCCAGAAGCTTGGTGAACAGGCACACTGAAGCTTTCTTT
CARSLVNRHTEAFF
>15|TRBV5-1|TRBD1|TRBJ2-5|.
TGCGCCAGCAGCTTGCAGGACAGGGGGGGAGAGACCCAGTACTTC
CASSLQDRGGETQYF
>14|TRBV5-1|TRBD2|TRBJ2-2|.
TGCGCCAGCAACCCGGGGGGTTTCACCGGGGAGCTGTTTTTT
CASNPGGFTGELFF
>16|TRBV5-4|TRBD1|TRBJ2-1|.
TGTGCCAGCAGCACTCGACAGGGGGCCTTAGGTGATGAGCAGTTCTTC
CASSTRQGALGDEQFF
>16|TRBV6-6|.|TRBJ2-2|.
TGTGCCAGCAGACCAGTGGAGGCACCGAACACCGGGGAGCTGTTTTTT
CASRPVEAPNTGELFF
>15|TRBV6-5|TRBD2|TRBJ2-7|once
TGTGCCAGCAGTCGGACTAGCGGGGGAATCTACGAGCAGTACTTC
CASSRTSGGIYEQYF
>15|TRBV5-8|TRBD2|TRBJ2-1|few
TGTGCCTGCGCCAGTTCGGGACTATTACACAATGAGCAGTTCTTC
CACASSGLLHNEQFF
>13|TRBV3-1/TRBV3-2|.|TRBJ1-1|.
TGTGCCAGCAGCCTACAGGGCGCCACTGAAGCTTTCTTT
CASSLQGATEAFF
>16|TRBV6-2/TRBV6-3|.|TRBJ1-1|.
TGTGCCAGCAGTTACACAGCCGGGGGGCGGTGGACTGAAGCTTTCTTT
CASSYTAGGRWTEAFF
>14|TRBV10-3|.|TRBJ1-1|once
TGTGCCATCACGCCAGGGCGCGAGAACACTGAAGCTTTCTTT
CAITPGRENTEAFF
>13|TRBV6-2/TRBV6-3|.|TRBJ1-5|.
TGTGCCAGCAGCCGGACAGGCAATCAGCCCCAGCATTTT
CASSRTGNQPQHF
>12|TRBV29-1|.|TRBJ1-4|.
TGCAGCGTTGAACAAGCGGGAGAAAAACTGTTTTTT
CSVEQAGEKLFF
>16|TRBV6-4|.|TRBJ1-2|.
TGTGCCAGCAGTGACTGGAGCACAGGGATCAACTATGGCTACACCTTC
CASSDWSTGINYGYTF
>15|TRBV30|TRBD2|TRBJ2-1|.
TGTGCCTGGAGTAGGGGACTAGGGATGGGTAATGAGCAGTTCTTC
CAWSRGLGMGNEQFF
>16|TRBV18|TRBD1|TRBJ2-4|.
TGTGCCAGCTCACCTCAACTTCGGACAGGGGAGGACATTCAGTACTTC
CASSPQLRTGEDIQYF
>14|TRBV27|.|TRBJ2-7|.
TGTGCCAGCAGTCCCACCCAGGGGCCCTACGAGCAGTACTTC
CASSPTQGPYEQYF
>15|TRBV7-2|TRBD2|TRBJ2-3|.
TGTGCCAGCAGCCTCGGACTAGCGTACACAGATACGCAGTATTTT
CASSLGLAYTDTQYF
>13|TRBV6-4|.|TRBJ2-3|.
TGTGCCAGCAGTCCCCTGGGAGGAGATACGCAGTATTTT
CASSPLGGDTQYF
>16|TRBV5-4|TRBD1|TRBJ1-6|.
TGTGCCAGCAGGGGAAGACCGGGACAGCATAATTCACCCCTCCACTTT
CASRGRPGQHNSPLHF
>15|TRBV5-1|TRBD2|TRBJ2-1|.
TGCGCCAGCAGCTTGTCTGGGGACTATCCCAATGAGCAGTTCTTC
CASSLSGDYPNEQFF
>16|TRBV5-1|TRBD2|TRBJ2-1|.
TGCGCCAGCAGGTCTACTCTAGCGGGTTCCTACAATGAGCAGTTCTTC
CASRSTLAGSYNEQFF
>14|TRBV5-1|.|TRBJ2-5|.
TGCGCCAGCAGCTTAGGAGGTTCTCAGGAGACCCAGTACTTC
CASSLGGSQETQYF
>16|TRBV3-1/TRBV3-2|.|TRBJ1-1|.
TGTGCCAGCAGCCAATCCTACAGGGACAAGAACACTGAAGCTTTCTTT
CASSQSYRDKNTEAFF
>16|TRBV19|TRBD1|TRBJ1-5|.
TGTGCCAGTAGTACCCGACGGACAGGGAAAGACCAGCCCCAGCATTTT
CASSTRRTGKDQPQHF
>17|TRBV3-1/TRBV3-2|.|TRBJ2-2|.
TGTGCCAGCAGCCAGCCCTTCAGGGCACCAAACACCGGGGAGCTGTTTTTT
CASSQPFRAPNTGELFF
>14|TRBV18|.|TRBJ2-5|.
TGTGCCAGCTCACCGGAGCTCTACCAAGAGACCCAGTACTTC
CASSPELYQETQYF
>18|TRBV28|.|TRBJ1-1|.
TGTGCCAGCAGTTTGTCGAACGCAGGGTCGGGGGAAGCACGGAAAGCTTTCTTT
CASSLSNAGSGEARKAFF
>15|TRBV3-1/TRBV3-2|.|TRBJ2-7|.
TGTGCCAGCAGCCAAGGCTTTAGGGGCCTCTACGAGCAGTACTTC
CASSQGFRGLYEQYF
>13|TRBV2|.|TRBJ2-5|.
TGTGCCAGCAGACCCACAGGGATCGGGACCCAGTACTTC
CASRPTGIGTQYF
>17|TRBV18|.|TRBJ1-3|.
TGTGCCAGCTCACCACCGGTCGGGGGGAACTCTGGAAACACCATATATTTT
CASSPPVGGNSGNTIYF
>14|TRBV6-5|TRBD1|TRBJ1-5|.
TGTGCCAGCAGCCTGACAGGGACTTATCAGCCCCAGCATTTT
CASSLTGTYQPQHF
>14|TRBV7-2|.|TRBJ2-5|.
TGTGCCACCCATTACGGGGGTAGCCAAGAGACCCAGTACTTC
CATHYGGSQETQYF